This TCR beta chain appears in the sequencing data of a study of T cell clones after liver transplantation. The protocol was immunoSEQ multiplex PCR, while the TCRdb copy is restricted to in-frame clones and leaves out a portion. This repertoire shows under 2,500 clones, around 29% found once; its top ten account for 20%. CDR1 and CDR2 (germline): MGHRA, YSYEKL. The CDR3 is made up of 14 amino acids. The ends were cut back, 0 bases at V and 7 bases at J, with 10 bases in the middle. By its share, this clone is large. Its target is not known. Study conclusions and caveats: Compared with third party-reactive sequences, donor-reactive ones declined more, independent of withdrawal success.

Sequencing of dividing CFSE-low cells from the MLR defined alloreactive TCRbeta sequences. This receptor was identified in a human patient who received a liver transplant. Part of the T cells may come from the graft donor. The sequencing input was CD8+ T cells from cultured PBMCs. The chain combines TRBV4-1 with TRBJ1-3; D possibly corresponds to TRBD1 (5 bases). The CDR3 sequence is CASSQEGGSNTIYF. In nucleotides, the CDR3 is TGCGCCAGCAGCCAAGAGGGGGGTTCGAACACCATATATTTT.